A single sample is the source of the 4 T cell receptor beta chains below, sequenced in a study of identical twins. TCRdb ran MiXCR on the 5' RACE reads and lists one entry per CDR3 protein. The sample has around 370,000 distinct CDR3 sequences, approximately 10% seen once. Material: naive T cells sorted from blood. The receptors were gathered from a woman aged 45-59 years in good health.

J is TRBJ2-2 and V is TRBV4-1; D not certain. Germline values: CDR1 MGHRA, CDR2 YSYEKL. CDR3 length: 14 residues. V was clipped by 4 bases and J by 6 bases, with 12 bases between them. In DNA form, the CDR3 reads TGCGCCAGCAGCCTCGTCGGACGGCCCGGGGAGCTGTTTTTT. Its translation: CASSLVGRPGELFF.

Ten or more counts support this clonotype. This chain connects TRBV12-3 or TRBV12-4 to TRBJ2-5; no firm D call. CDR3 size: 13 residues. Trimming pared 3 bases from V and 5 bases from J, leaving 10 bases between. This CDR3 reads CASSFSPGETQYF. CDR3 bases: TGTGCCAGCAGTTTCTCTCCTGGGGAGACCCAGTACTTC.

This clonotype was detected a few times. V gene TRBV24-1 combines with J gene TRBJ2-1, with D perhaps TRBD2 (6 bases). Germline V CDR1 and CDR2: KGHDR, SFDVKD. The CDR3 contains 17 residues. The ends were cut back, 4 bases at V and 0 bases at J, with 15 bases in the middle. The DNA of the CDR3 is TGTGCCACCAGTGACCTAACACGGGGGAGCTCCTACAATGAGCAGTTCTTC. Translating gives CATSDLTRGSSYNEQFF.

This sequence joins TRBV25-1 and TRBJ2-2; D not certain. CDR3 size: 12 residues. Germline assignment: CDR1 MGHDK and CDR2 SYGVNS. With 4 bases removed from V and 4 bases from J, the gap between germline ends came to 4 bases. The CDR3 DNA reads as TGTGCCAGCAGTGCTGTCACCGGGGAGCTGTTTTTT. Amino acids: CASSAVTGELFF.